Shown below are 30 T cell receptor beta chains from a single sample sequenced in a study of blood T cells in healthy people across ages (dated by TCRdb to the mid-2010s). Libraries were built with 5' RACE. TCRdb names Illumina HiSeq 2500 as the instrument used. The second PCR ran for about 7 to 11 cycles and used a J-beta primer mix along with a sample-barcoded 5' primer. In TCRdb, the public reads were trimmed at Q25 with fastp and aligned with MiXCR, with productive beta chains retained. Duplicate CDR3 protein sequences are folded into a single record with the most common DNA and genes. In all, the sample holds about 1.6 million distinct CDR3 sequences, and about 32% of those were seen once. The top ten hold around 11% of the sample. The sequenced material came from blood. The origin of the receptors is a woman aged 25 to 39 in good health.

This sequence joins TRBV12-3 or TRBV12-4 and TRBJ2-3; D gene ambiguous. Trimming took 3 bases from V and 4 from J, leaving 14 bases between them. The CDR3 consists of 15 residues. Written as DNA, the CDR3 is TGTGCCAGCAGTTTCGACGCGTTAAGCGCAGATACGCAGTATTTT. This encodes CASSFDALSADTQYF.

This chain links TRBV9 with TRBJ2-3, with 7 bases lining up with TRBD1. The CDR3 totals 14 residues. Germline CDR1 is SGDLS and CDR2 is YYNGEE. Trimming removed 4 bases from V and 6 bases from J; junction bases left unmatched: 8. The CDR3 coding sequence is TGTGCCAGCAGCTTTCGACAGGGTGATGATACGCAGTATTTT. Its protein product is CASSFRQGDDTQYF.

In its sample, this clonotype was seen a few times. The chain is built from TRBV20-1 and TRBJ2-7; possibly TRBD2 for D (6 bases). The V end was cut by 6 bases, the J end by 5 bases, with 17 bases between. This CDR3 is 13 amino acids long. Looked up from germline, CDR1 is DFQATT and CDR2 is SNEGSKA (reference sequence). The CDR3 region is CSARPPGENEQYF. The CDR3 bases are TGCAGTGCGAGACCCCCGGGGGAAAACGAGCAGTACTTC.

This rearrangement joins TRBV20-1 to TRBJ2-1; TRBD2 agrees at 10 bases. Trimming at V came to 6 bases and at J to 1 base, leaving 18 bases not matched to a gene. From germline, CDR1 is DFQATT and CDR2 SNEGSKA (reference sequence). The length of the CDR3 is 19 residues. Here the CDR3 reads CSALTSGPPEGKSYNEQFF. Written as DNA, the CDR3 is TGCAGTGCCCTGACTAGCGGGCCTCCTGAGGGCAAGTCCTACAATGAGCAGTTCTTC.

This clonotype was counted many times. V is TRBV7-9 and J is TRBJ2-7, with D perhaps TRBD1 or TRBD2 (5 bases each). The CDR3 is made up of 12 amino acids. From germline, CDR1 is SEHNR and CDR2 FQNEAQ (reference sequence). Trimming removed 5 bases from V and 7 bases from J, with 12 bases in between. CDR3 bases: TGTGCCAGCAGCCCCAAGGGACGGGAGCAGTACTTC. It translates to CASSPKGREQYF.

The V gene is TRBV6-6, the J gene TRBJ2-1; tentative D call: TRBD1 (5 bases). Germline-derived CDR1 and CDR2 are MNHNY and SVGAGI (reference sequence). V lost 6 bases, J lost 7 bases, and 19 bases lay in between. The CDR3 is 15 amino acids. As DNA, the CDR3 is TGTGCCAGCAGAACCCGACAGCATTACCCTAATGAGCAGTTCTTC. This codes for CASRTRQHYPNEQFF.

The chain recombines TRBV20-1 with TRBJ1-1; D not certain. V was pared by 3 bases and J by 0 bases, with 11 bases between. Looked up from germline, CDR1 is DFQATT and CDR2 is SNEGSKA (reference sequence). The CDR3 runs 14 residues. The CDR3 is CSASGRRVNTEAFF. CDR3 bases: TGCAGTGCTAGTGGCCGGAGGGTGAACACTGAAGCTTTCTTT.

The V and J genes are TRBV6-1 and TRBJ1-2, with 7 bases lining up with TRBD1. V shed 7 bases and J 3 bases; nucleotides not matched to a gene: 5. Germline CDR1 MNHNS, CDR2 SASEGT. The CDR3 contains 13 residues. In DNA form, the CDR3 reads TGTGCCAGCAAGGAGGGGGCAGACTATGGCTACACCTTC. It encodes CASKEGADYGYTF.

This chain links TRBV11-2 with TRBJ2-2; a weak D match, TRBD2 (6 bases). The CDR3 runs to 13 residues. Trimming took 6 bases from V and 7 from J, leaving 12 bases between them. Germline CDR1 reads SGHAT; CDR2 reads FQNNGV. DNA of the CDR3: TGTGCCAGCAGGACATCGGGGGACGGGGAGCTGTTTTTT. Its translation: CASRTSGDGELFF.

This clonotype turned up a few times. V usage is TRBV7-2 and J usage is TRBJ2-7, with D possibly being TRBD1 (5 bases). The CDR3 is 15 amino acids. Germline V gene data show CDR1 as SGHTA and CDR2 as FQGNSA. The germline V and J ends were trimmed by 4 bases and 1 base, with 14 bases remaining between them. CDR3 amino acids: CASSYKGQPSYEQYF. CDR3 sequence (DNA): TGTGCCAGCAGCTACAAGGGGCAGCCTTCCTACGAGCAGTACTTC.

This chain uses TRBV9 with TRBJ2-2; TRBD1 agrees at 8 bases. This CDR3 contains 17 residues. V shed 0 bases and J 6 bases; nucleotides not matched to a gene: 10. CDR1 and CDR2 (germline): SGDLS, YYNGEE. The CDR3 region has the DNA TGTGCCAGCAGCGTAGAGTCGCGCAGGGGGCGGGCCGGGGAGCTGTTTTTT. Translation gives CASSVESRRGRAGELFF.

This clonotype showed up just a few times. This chain's CDR3 is CASSSPDLSDRYTEAFF. CDR3 coding DNA: TGTGCCAGCAGCTCACCCGACCTCTCGGACCGATACACTGAAGCTTTCTTT. The chain is built from TRBV11-2 and TRBJ1-1, with D uncertain. With 4 bases removed from V and 3 bases from J, the gap between germline ends came to 21 bases. From germline, CDR1 is SGHAT and CDR2 FQNNGV. The CDR3 is 17 residues long. The complete variable domain, with remaining parts taken from reference TRBV11-2 and TRBJ1-1, reads EAGVAQSPRYKIIEKRQSVAFWCNPISGHATLYWYQQILGQGPKLLIQFQNNGVVDDSQLPKDRFSAERLKGVDSTLKIQPAKLEDSAVYLCASSSPDLSDRYTEAFFGQGTRLTVV.

This clonotype was detected a few times. The V gene is TRBV11-2, the J gene TRBJ2-5, with 8 bases that match TRBD2. The CDR3 covers 16 residues. The trim removed 1 base at V and 5 bases at J, leaving 9 bases unmatched. Germline CDR1 and CDR2: SGHAT and FQNNGV. In DNA, the CDR3 is TGTGCCAGCAGCTTAGGAGTCGGGGGGGCCATCGAGACCCAGTACTTC. This translates into CASSLGVGGAIETQYF.

V gene TRBV7-9 combines with J gene TRBJ2-1, with D perhaps matching TRBD2 (5 bases). Germline V CDR1 and CDR2: SEHNR, FQNEAQ (reference sequence). The CDR3 extends over 15 amino acids. V lost 5 bases and J lost 6, with 17 bases in between. The chain's CDR3 is CASSPAGSASNEQFF. CDR3 in DNA: TGTGCCAGCAGCCCCGCGGGTTCCGCCTCCAATGAGCAGTTCTTC.

This clonotype turned up a few times. The V call is TRBV7-3, the J call TRBJ2-1; 8 bases are a match to TRBD2. Trimming removed 0 bases from V and 6 bases from J; junction bases left unmatched: 7. The germline CDR1 and CDR2 sequences are SGHTA and FQGTGA. The CDR3 is 16 residues long. The CDR3 DNA reads TGTGCCAGCAGCTTAACGGCCAGCGGGAGTCGCAATGAGCAGTTCTTC. Its protein product is CASSLTASGSRNEQFF.

The V and J genes are TRBV20-1 and TRBJ1-4; D is ambiguous. Germline V lookup: CDR1 DFQATT, CDR2 SNEGSKA (reference sequence). The germline V and J ends were trimmed by 7 bases and 0 bases, with 3 bases remaining between them. The CDR3 is made up of 11 amino acids. The CDR3 DNA reads TGCAGTGTCCCAACTAATGAAAAACTGTTTTTT. Translating it yields CSVPTNEKLFF.

CDR3 amino acids: CSVEDLGRGYGYTF. The CDR3 DNA follows: TGCAGCGTTGAAGATCTGGGACGGGGCTATGGCTACACCTTC. The chain recombines TRBV29-1 with TRBJ1-2; maybe TRBD1 (5 bases). Germline lookup yields CDR1 SQVTM and CDR2 ANQGSEA. The CDR3 extends over 14 amino acids. The germline V and J ends were trimmed by 0 bases and 4 bases, with 12 bases remaining between them. Drawing the rest from reference TRBV29-1 and TRBJ1-2, the complete variable domain is SAVISQKPSRDICQRGTSLTIQCQVDSQVTMMFWYRQQPGQSLTLIATANQGSEATYESGFVIDKFPISRPNLTFSTLTVSNMSPEDSSIYLCSVEDLGRGYGYTFGSGTRLTVV.

This chain joins TRBV20-1 and TRBJ2-4, with 8 positions matching TRBD1. The CDR3 consists of 13 residues. V shed 7 bases, J shed 13 bases, and the junction held 15 bases outside the gene matches. Germline CDR1 reads DFQATT; CDR2 reads SNEGSKA (reference sequence). CDR3 amino acids: CSGSRQGNGEQYF. In nucleotides, the CDR3 is TGCAGTGGTAGCCGACAGGGGAATGGTGAGCAGTACTTC.

The chain is built from TRBV11-2 and TRBJ2-1; D perhaps matches TRBD2 (6 bases). CDR1 and CDR2 from the germline V gene are SGHAT and FQNNGV. The ends were cut back, 1 base at V and 9 bases at J, with 13 bases in the middle. CDR3 length: 14 residues. CDR3 region: CASSLVGGAAEQFF. The CDR3 nucleotides are TGTGCCAGCAGCTTAGTCGGGGGAGCGGCTGAGCAGTTCTTC.

This clonotype showed up just a few times. The rearrangement joins TRBV12-3 or TRBV12-4 to TRBJ2-7; D uncertain. V was trimmed by 3 bases and J by 6 bases, leaving 9 bases between them. CDR3 length equals 12 residues. CDR3 DNA sequence: TGTGCCAGCAGTTTCCCCGGGCTCGAGCAGTACTTC. The encoded protein is CASSFPGLEQYF.

Here the CDR3 reads CASSENPTQEAFF. Here the CDR3 DNA reads TGTGCCAGCAGCGAGAACCCCACCCAAGAAGCTTTCTTT. This chain connects TRBV9 to TRBJ1-1; D unclear. Germline assignment: CDR1 SGDLS and CDR2 YYNGEE. This CDR3 comprises 13 residues. V dropped 3 bases and J dropped 8 bases, with 14 bases sitting between them.

There are a few counts of this clonotype. The rearrangement links TRBV2 to TRBJ2-4; 10 bases fit TRBD2. The DNA end is more similar to TRBJ2-7, so the J call may be wrong. This CDR3 is built from 16 residues. CDR1 SNHLY and CDR2 FYNNEI come from the germline V gene. The CDR3 DNA is TGTGCCAGCAGTCCGAACCGGGGGCTAGCGGGAGTCGAGCAGTACTTC. This sequence encodes CASSPNRGLAGVEQYF.

In its sample, this clonotype was seen a few times. The CDR3 nucleotides are TGCGCCAGCAGCCAAGATCATCTCGTAGGATCAGATACGCAGTATTTT. It yields the protein CASSQDHLVGSDTQYF. The rearrangement uses TRBV4-1 and TRBJ2-3; D remains ambiguous. V was cut by 0 bases and J by 4 bases, with 14 bases left in between. Germline lookup yields CDR1 MGHRA and CDR2 YSYEKL. CDR3 length equals 16 residues.

With regard to this clonotype: A read error may produce the germline difference seen at one junction end. This chain joins TRBV5-1 and TRBJ2-3, with D perhaps TRBD2 (5 bases). There are 16 residues in the CDR3. Germline CDR1 reads SGHRS; CDR2 reads YFSETQ. DNA of the CDR3: TGCGCCGGCAGGACTCGTCCCATCCCTAGCACAGATACGCAGTATTTT. It encodes CAGRTRPIPSTDTQYF. The complete variable domain, with remaining parts taken from reference TRBV5-1 and TRBJ2-3, reads KAGVTQTPRYLIKTRGQQVTLSCSPISGHRSVSWYQQTPGQGLQFLFEYFSETQRNKGNFPGRFSGRQFSNSRSEMNVSTLELGDSALYLCAGRTRPIPSTDTQYFGPGTRLTVL.

This clonotype was recorded at least ten times. The V gene is TRBV29-1, the J gene TRBJ2-1, with D perhaps matching TRBD2 (6 bases). Per the germline V gene, CDR1 is SQVTM and CDR2 is ANQGSEA. Trimming left V 5 bases short and J 10 bases short, with 12 bases between. This CDR3 has 11 residues. In nucleotides, the CDR3 is TGCAGCGTTACTAATGGAGGGGAGCAGTTCTTC. Translating gives CSVTNGGEQFF.

V and J are TRBV6-5 and TRBJ1-2; TRBD1 might be the D (6 bases). V lost 6 bases to trimming and J lost 0 bases, with 14 bases between them. Germline V gene lookup returns CDR1 MNHEY and CDR2 SVGAGI. CDR3 size: 15 residues. The CDR3 protein is CASRAGASANYGYTF. The CDR3 bases are TGTGCCAGCAGAGCGGGGGCCTCGGCTAACTATGGCTACACCTTC.

V gene TRBV2 combines with J gene TRBJ2-5, with D perhaps matching TRBD1 (6 bases). The J call may be mistaken, given a closer DNA end match to TRBJ2-7. CDR1 and CDR2 from the germline V gene are SNHLY and FYNNEI. The length of the CDR3 is 17 residues. The CDR3 protein is CASSENGYRAESYEQYF. The DNA for the CDR3 is TGTGCCAGCAGTGAAAATGGTTACAGGGCTGAGTCCTACGAGCAGTACTTC.

The rearrangement joins TRBV30 to TRBJ2-7; D is ambiguous. V was cut by 2 bases and J by 6 bases, with 14 bases left in between. Germline lookup yields CDR1 GTSNPN and CDR2 SVGIG (reference sequence). The CDR3 loop spans 13 amino acids. This chain's CDR3 is CAWSPGPPGEQYF. In nucleotides, the CDR3 is TGTGCCTGGAGTCCCGGGCCCCCGGGCGAGCAGTACTTC. Drawing the rest from reference TRBV30 and TRBJ2-7, the complete variable domain is SQTIHQWPATLVQPVGSPLSLECTVEGTSNPNLYWYRQAAGRGLQLLFYSVGIGQISSEVPQNLSASRPQDRQFILSSKKLLLSDSGFYLCAWSPGPPGEQYFGPGTRLTVT.

This clonotype showed up just a few times. The chain employs TRBV7-8 and TRBJ2-7; D is perhaps TRBD2 (5 bases). CDR1 is SGHVS, CDR2 FQNEAQ, per germline. Between the trimmed V and J ends, which lost 0 bases and 0 bases, there was a span of 12 bases. This CDR3 comprises 16 residues. CDR3 amino acids: CASSLALSGSSYEQYF. CDR3 nucleotide sequence: TGTGCCAGCAGCTTAGCGCTCAGCGGTAGCTCCTACGAGCAGTACTTC.

In its sample, this clonotype was seen a few times. CDR3 loop: CASSSDPDSYNSPLHF. The CDR3 DNA sequence: TGCGCCAGCAGCTCGGACCCGGACAGCTATAATTCACCCCTCCACTTT. The gene calls are TRBV5-1 and TRBJ1-6; D may be TRBD1 (6 bases). Germline CDR1 SGHRS, CDR2 YFSETQ. Trimming cost V 3 bases and J 3 bases, with 13 bases left between them. The CDR3 sequence is 16 residues long. Supplemented by reference TRBV5-1 and TRBJ1-6, the full variable domain reads KAGVTQTPRYLIKTRGQQVTLSCSPISGHRSVSWYQQTPGQGLQFLFEYFSETQRNKGNFPGRFSGRQFSNSRSEMNVSTLELGDSALYLCASSSDPDSYNSPLHFGNGTRLTVT.